This T cell receptor (beta chain) was recovered during a study of Ad26.COV2.S vaccination and SARS-CoV-2 variants. Only one count was recorded for this clone. Treatment noted: about 20 received Ad26.COV2.S at low or high dose, single or two shots; about 5 received placebo; per-sample allocation not given. Day 63 after the first vaccine or placebo injection was the time point for sampling. Donation came from an adult in Boston who was aged 18-55 years. Repertoires were generated with immunoSEQ multiplex PCR, while TCRdb's copy carries only in-frame clones and drops some. The sample records approximately 250,000 clones, 87% being singletons. The sequencing used peripheral blood, collected in a trial of Ad26.COV2.S vaccine versus placebo. The sequence came from a person between 18 and 65 years old who received the Ad26.COV2.S COVID-19 vaccine or a placebo.

CDR3 bases: TGTGCCAGCAGCCCCTCTACAGGGGTCCGGACTGAAGCTTTCTTT. Its translation: CASSPSTGVRTEAFF. This chain links TRBV3-1 (or the pseudogene TRBV3-2) with TRBJ1-1; TRBD1 matches 7 bases. J was trimmed by 5 bases and V by 4 bases; bases with no gene match: 10. Germline V gives CDR1 LGHDT, CDR2 YNNKEL (reference sequence). This CDR3 has 15 residues.